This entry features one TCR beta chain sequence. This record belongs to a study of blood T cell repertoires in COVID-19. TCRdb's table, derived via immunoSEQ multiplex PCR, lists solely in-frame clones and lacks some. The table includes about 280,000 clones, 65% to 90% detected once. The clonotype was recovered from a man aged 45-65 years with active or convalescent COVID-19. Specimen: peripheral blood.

The CDR3 protein is CASRAGTGYNQPQHF. The CDR3 DNA is TGTGCCAGCAGGGCCGGGACAGGGTATAATCAGCCCCAGCATTTT. This chain joins TRBV2 and TRBJ1-5; 9 bases match TRBD1. The CDR3 loop spans 15 amino acids. Germline CDR1 SNHLY, CDR2 FYNNEI. Trimming at V came to 6 bases and at J to 4 bases, leaving 7 bases not matched to a gene.